The source of this TCR beta chain is a study of control samples from healthy donors and cancer patients. Data came from immunoSEQ multiplex PCR; TCRdb stores just in-frame clones and leaves some out. The repertoire consists of approximately 65,000 clones, with about nine tenths occurring once and the leading ten covering under 20%. The sequence was collected from a man between 60 and 75 years old with lung cancer. Sequenced material: PBMCs.

The DNA for the CDR3 is TGTGCCAGCAGCTTAAGTGGGACTCCACTCTTCTACAATGAGCAGTTCTTC. Its translation is CASSLSGTPLFYNEQFF. V and J are TRBV11-2 and TRBJ2-1; weak D call: TRBD2 (6 bases). The germline V gene has CDR1 SGHAT and CDR2 FQNNGV. CDR3 length: 17 amino acids. V was clipped by 2 bases and J by 3 bases, with 17 bases between them.